This T cell receptor (beta chain) was sequenced for a study of blood T cell repertoires in COVID-19. Looking at the study overall: Samples came from the United States, Italy and Spain, spanning acute and convalescent COVID-19. Sources were T cells, B-cell-depleted T cells, or PBMCs; the material itself was cDNA or gDNA.

The sample holds one count of this clone. Patients from Seattle were sampled longitudinally, starting during active infection. Per the study methods: Quantification of nucleated cells was approximated via reference gene primer amplification. The repertoire was sequenced with immunoSEQ multiplex PCR; TCRdb's copy has only in-frame clones and lacks some. V, J and clone size reflect that table, while D and trimming were determined from the DNA. The profile shows 110,000 or so clones, approximately 89% of them singletons. Sequenced input: peripheral blood. The clonotype originates from a woman aged 60-75 years with COVID-19, enrolled during active disease.

The CDR3 sequence is CAWSVRIRTGGRGYTF. Here the CDR3 DNA reads TGTGCCTGGAGTGTCAGGATTCGGACAGGGGGGAGAGGCTACACCTTC. The rearrangement joins TRBV30 to TRBJ1-2; 10 nucleotides line up with TRBD1. Germline CDR1 is GTSNPN and CDR2 is SVGIG (reference sequence). The CDR3 is 16 amino acids. J was trimmed by 8 bases and V by 0 bases; bases with no gene match: 12.